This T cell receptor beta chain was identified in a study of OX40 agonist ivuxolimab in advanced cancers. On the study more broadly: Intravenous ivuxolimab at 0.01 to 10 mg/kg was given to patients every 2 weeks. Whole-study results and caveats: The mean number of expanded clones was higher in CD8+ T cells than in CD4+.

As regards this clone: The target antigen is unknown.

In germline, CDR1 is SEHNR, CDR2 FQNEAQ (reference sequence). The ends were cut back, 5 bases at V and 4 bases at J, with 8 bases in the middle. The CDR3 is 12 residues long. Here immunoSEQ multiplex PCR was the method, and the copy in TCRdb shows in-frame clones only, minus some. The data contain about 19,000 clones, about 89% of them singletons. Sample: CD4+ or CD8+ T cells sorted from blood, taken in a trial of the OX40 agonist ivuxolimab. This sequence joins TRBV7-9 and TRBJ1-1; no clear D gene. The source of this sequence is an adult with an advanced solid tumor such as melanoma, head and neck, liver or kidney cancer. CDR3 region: CASSLGTTEAFF. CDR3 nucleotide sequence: TGTGCCAGCAGCCTAGGAACCACTGAAGCTTTCTTT. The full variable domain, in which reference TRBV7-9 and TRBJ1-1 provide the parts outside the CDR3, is DTGVSQNPRHKITKRGQNVTFRCDPISEHNRLYWYRQTLGQGPEFLTYFQNEAQLEKSRLLSDRFSAERPKGSFSTLEIQRTEQGDSAMYLCASSLGTTEAFFGQGTRLTVV.